These T cell receptor beta chains were read from a single sample in a study of cytomegalovirus exposure and HLA in healthy donors. Method: immunoSEQ multiplex PCR; TCRdb's copy keeps in-frame clones and lacks some. This repertoire includes over 100,000 clones. The sample was PBMCs. The receptors were gathered from a woman aged 40 to 50 in good health and CMV-seropositive. CDR3s include the opening cysteine and the closing phenylalanine or tryptophan. Fields, in order: D gene, V gene, J gene, CDR3 protein, CDR3 DNA. D genes are given only for firm matches.

D: .
V: TRBV19
J: TRBJ1-2
CDR3: CASSLMRESNYGYTF
DNA: TGTGCCAGTAGTTTAATGCGGGAAAGCAACTATGGCTACACCTTC

D: TRBD1
V: TRBV19
J: TRBJ1-1
CDR3: CASSAGGAFF
DNA: TGTGCCAGTAGCGCAGGGGGAGCTTTCTTT

D: .
V: TRBV10-3
J: TRBJ2-2
CDR3: CAISEGGTNTGELFF
DNA: TGTGCCATCAGTGAGGGGGGGACGAACACCGGGGAGCTGTTTTTT

D: TRBD1
V: TRBV9
J: TRBJ2-7
CDR3: CASSARQGQSYEQYF
DNA: TGTGCCAGCAGCGCCCGACAGGGGCAATCCTACGAGCAGTACTTC

D: .
V: TRBV6-5
J: TRBJ2-3
CDR3: CASSYFGEGTDTQYF
DNA: TGTGCCAGCAGTTACTTCGGGGAAGGGACAGATACGCAGTATTTT

D: TRBD2
V: TRBV9
J: TRBJ2-7
CDR3: CASSVDGGGPREQYF
DNA: TGTGCCAGCAGCGTAGATGGGGGAGGGCCGAGGGAGCAGTACTTC

D: .
V: TRBV12-5
J: TRBJ2-5
CDR3: CASGFGETQYF
DNA: TGTGCTAGTGGTTTCGGGGAGACCCAGTACTTC

D: .
V: TRBV5-5
J: TRBJ1-1
CDR3: CASSESGTSVKAFF
DNA: TGTGCCAGCAGCGAGTCCGGGACATCGGTTAAAGCTTTCTTT

D: .
V: TRBV7-8
J: TRBJ2-7
CDR3: CASSFPQGEQYF
DNA: TGTGCCAGCAGCTTTCCTCAGGGCGAGCAGTACTTC

D: TRBD1
V: TRBV7-2
J: TRBJ1-2
CDR3: CASSIPGQGPYGYTF
DNA: TGTGCCAGCAGCATACCGGGACAGGGTCCCTATGGCTACACCTTC

D: .
V: TRBV19
J: TRBJ2-3
CDR3: CASSLLPGPGGTDTQYF
DNA: TGTGCCAGTAGTCTTTTACCAGGGCCGGGGGGCACAGATACGCAGTATTTT

D: TRBD2
V: TRBV7-3
J: TRBJ2-3
CDR3: CASRAGGLTDTQYF
DNA: TGTGCCAGCAGGGCGGGGGGCCTCACAGATACGCAGTATTTT